This is a list of T cell receptor beta chains from one sample in a study of cytomegalovirus exposure and HLA in healthy donors. Generated by immunoSEQ multiplex PCR, the TCRdb table keeps only in-frame clones and is missing some. Among roughly 200,000 clones, 87% were seen once, and the ten largest hold 1% to 1.5%. Sequencing input: PBMCs. The origin of the receptors is a man between 25 and 39 years old in good health and CMV-seronegative. CDR3s include the opening cysteine and the closing phenylalanine or tryptophan. The D gene is left open where the match is weak. The listing skips clone size in some rows; elsewhere it reads once, few, many or a size class.

cdr3_aa cdr3_nt cdr3_length d_call clone_size j_call v_call
CASSLGGADTQYF TGCGCCAGCAGCTTGGGCGGGGCAGATACGCAGTATTTT 13 - few TRBJ2-3 TRBV5-1
CASSIRWDTQHF TGTGCCAGTAGTATACGATGGGACACCCAGCATTTT 12 - - TRBJ1-5 TRBV19
CASSDSRGLETQYF TGTGCCAGCAGCGACAGTCGGGGGTTAGAGACCCAGTACTTC 14 - - TRBJ2-5 TRBV7-9
CASSPGTDSNQPQHF TGTGCCAGCTCCCCTGGGACAGATAGCAATCAGCCCCAGCATTTT 15 TRBD1 - TRBJ1-5 TRBV18
CASSLGSSGGKYEQYF TGCGCCAGCAGCTTGGGATCTAGCGGGGGAAAGTACGAGCAGTACTTC 16 TRBD2 - TRBJ2-7 TRBV5-1
CASSYPGQTNEKLFF TGTGCCAGCAGTTATCCGGGACAGACTAATGAAAAACTGTTTTTT 15 TRBD1 - TRBJ1-4 TRBV6-5
CASNPAPRQGETQYF TGTGCCAGCAATCCAGCCCCCCGTCAGGGGGAGACCCAGTACTTC 15 - - TRBJ2-5 TRBV28
CASSLTSGGLTYEQYF TGTGCCAGCAGTTTAACTAGCGGGGGTCTAACCTACGAGCAGTACTTC 16 TRBD2 - TRBJ2-7 TRBV28
CASSRGSTEAFF TGTGCCAGCAGCCGTGGGAGCACTGAAGCTTTCTTT 12 - - TRBJ1-1 TRBV6-5
CSSSLGGRDNSPLHF TGTTCCAGCAGCTTGGGGGGTAGGGATAATTCACCCCTCCACTTT 15 - - TRBJ1-6 TRBV7-9
CASSLLTGSNGYTF TGTGCCAGCAGTTTACTAACAGGGTCTAATGGCTACACCTTC 14 - - TRBJ1-2 TRBV2
CASTGPPTSDTQYF TGTGCCAGCACAGGGCCCCCCACGTCGGATACGCAGTATTTT 14 - - TRBJ2-3 TRBV2
CASGQFSGSTDTQYF TGTGCCAGTGGTCAATTTAGCGGGAGCACAGATACGCAGTATTTT 15 TRBD2 - TRBJ2-3 TRBV19
CSVEDLLGGIAFF TGCAGCGTTGAAGATCTTCTCGGGGGTATAGCTTTCTTT 13 - - TRBJ1-1 TRBV29-1
CGTSGENIQYF TGCGGAACTAGCGGAGAAAACATTCAGTACTTC 11 TRBD2 - TRBJ2-4 TRBV20-1
CASSRAGGENEQFF TGTGCCAGCAGTAGAGCGGGGGGGGAAAATGAGCAGTTCTTC 14 TRBD2 - TRBJ2-1 TRBV6-6
CASRTREANTGELFF TGTGCCAGCAGAACACGGGAAGCGAACACCGGGGAGCTGTTTTTT 15 - - TRBJ2-2 TRBV6-1
CASSLGGQDYYNEQFF TGTGCCAGCAGCTTGGGGGGACAGGACTACTACAATGAGCAGTTCTTC 16 TRBD1 once TRBJ2-1 TRBV7-9
CASSLGQGTEAFF TGTGCCAGCAGCTTGGGACAGGGCACTGAAGCTTTCTTT 13 TRBD1 - TRBJ1-1 TRBV11-3
CASSILQGVPNQPQHF TGTGCCAGTAGTATATTACAGGGGGTCCCCAATCAGCCCCAGCATTTT 16 TRBD1 - TRBJ1-5 TRBV19
CASSYPTRPLAGGRYF TGTGCCAGCAGTTACCCTACGCGGCCACTAGCGGGAGGGCGGTACTTC 16 TRBD2 - TRBJ2-5 TRBV6-6
CASRRTGVNTEAFF TGTGCCAGCAGGAGGACAGGGGTGAACACTGAAGCTTTCTTT 14 TRBD1 - TRBJ1-1 TRBV28
CASSSPGLFDEQFF TGTGCCAGCAGCTCGCCGGGACTCTTCGATGAGCAGTTCTTC 14 - - TRBJ2-1 TRBV7-2
CSVEEGRGLTGELFF TGCAGCGTTGAAGAAGGCAGGGGGCTTACCGGGGAGCTGTTTTTT 15 TRBD1 - TRBJ2-2 TRBV29-1
CASSVQGATEAFF TGTGCCAGCAGTGTACAGGGCGCCACTGAAGCTTTCTTT 13 - once TRBJ1-1 TRBV6-5
CASSTRTGDEAFF TGTGCCAGCTCAACTCGGACAGGGGATGAAGCTTTCTTT 13 TRBD1 - TRBJ1-1 TRBV18
CASSKPGLSADTQYF TGCGCCAGCAGCAAACCGGGACTCAGCGCAGATACGCAGTATTTT 15 - - TRBJ2-3 TRBV10-1
CASSFPRWDRGWSGELFF TGTGCCAGCAGCTTCCCCCGGTGGGACAGGGGTTGGTCCGGGGAGCTGTTTTTT 18 TRBD1 - TRBJ2-2 TRBV11-2